Shown below are 21 T cell receptor beta chains from a single sample sequenced in a study of OX40 agonist ivuxolimab in advanced cancers. Measured with immunoSEQ multiplex PCR; TCRdb has only the in-frame clones, and not every one. The repertoire has some 80,000 clones, more than 70% of them found once; the top ten carry 0.72%. Sample: CD4+ or CD8+ T cells sorted from blood, taken in a trial of the OX40 agonist ivuxolimab. The receptors shown here come from an adult with an advanced solid tumor such as melanoma, head and neck, liver or kidney cancer.

The chain uses TRBV5-1 and TRBJ2-5; D is undetermined. The CDR3 covers 14 residues. Germline CDR1 is SGHRS and CDR2 is YFSETQ. Trimming took off 0 bases at V and 5 bases at J, with 11 bases between the two ends. In DNA form, the CDR3 reads TGCGCCAGCAGCTTGGAGGTCCCAGTGGAGACCCAGTACTTC. Translating gives CASSLEVPVETQYF.

The sample holds a few counts of this clone. The chain uses TRBV5-4 and TRBJ1-2; possibly TRBD1 for D (6 bases). The CDR3 is made up of 15 amino acids. V lost 4 bases and J lost 0, with 13 bases in between. Germline CDR1 reads SGHNT; CDR2 reads YYREEE (reference sequence). DNA of the CDR3: TGTGCCAGCAGCCCCGGACAGCGTTCTAACTATGGCTACACCTTC. Its protein product is CASSPGQRSNYGYTF.

V is TRBV1 and J is TRBJ2-2; TRBD1, the D gene given by the table, was not confirmed from the DNA. TRBV1 is shown as a pseudogene. This CDR3 contains 17 residues. DNA of the CDR3: TGCACCAGCAGCCCCGGCAGGGGCAAGTTTGAGGCCGGGGAGCTGTTTTTT. This translates into CTSSPGRGKFEAGELFF.

The chain has TRBV18 and TRBJ1-3; 8 bases match TRBD1. The CDR3 sequence is 17 residues long. Germline loops: CDR1 KGHSH, CDR2 LQKENI. The J segment lost 0 bases and the V segment lost 1 base, leaving 5 bases of the junction unmatched. CDR3 region: CASSPRGQATSGNTIYF. In DNA form, the CDR3 reads TGTGCCAGCTCACCACGGGGACAGGCAACCTCTGGAAACACCATATATTTT.

This sequence joins TRBV27 and TRBJ2-1; a weak D match, TRBD2 (6 bases). The CDR3 spans 17 residues. Trimming left V 4 bases short and J 5 bases short, with 21 bases between. Per germline, CDR1 MNHEY and CDR2 SMNVEV (reference sequence). CDR3 DNA: TGTGCCAGCAGTTCATTAGTTTGGGGGGACCCTGACAATGAGCAGTTCTTC. Translated: CASSSLVWGDPDNEQFF.

This chain uses TRBV28 with TRBJ2-4, with D hard to call. The CDR3 has 11 residues. The V end lost 7 bases, the J end lost 4 bases, and 5 bases lay between the germline ends. CDR1 is MDHEN and CDR2 is SYDVKM in the germline V gene. CDR3 nucleotide sequence: TGTGCCAGCACCAATAAAAACATTCAGTACTTC. The encoded protein is CASTNKNIQYF. Filled out from reference TRBV28 and TRBJ2-4, the complete variable domain reads DVKVTQSSRYLVKRTGEKVFLECVQDMDHENMFWYRQDPGLGLRLIYFSYDVKMKEKGDIPEGYSVSREKKERFSLILESASTNQTSMYLCASTNKNIQYFGAGTRLSVL.

The J gene is TRBJ1-2, the V gene TRBV5-1, with no clear D. The length of the CDR3 is 17 residues. V gave up 4 bases and J gave up 7 bases, with 26 bases separating them. Germline V gene sequence: CDR1 SGHRS, CDR2 YFSETQ. The CDR3 DNA is TGCGCCAGCAGCCCCAACCCGGGAACGAGGGTTCGGAGTGGCTACACCTTC. It translates to CASSPNPGTRVRSGYTF.

The chain is built from TRBV7-2 and TRBJ2-7; 16 bases align to TRBD2. This CDR3 has 15 residues. CDR1 and CDR2 (germline): SGHTA, FQGNSA. The J segment lost 7 bases and the V segment lost 5 bases, leaving 5 bases of the junction unmatched. The CDR3 DNA reads as TGTGCCAGCAGCCAGGGACTAGCGGGGGGGCGGGAGCAGTACTTC. Translated: CASSQGLAGGREQYF.

This clone came up a few times. This rearrangement joins TRBV18 to TRBJ1-2; D ambiguous. There are 13 residues in the CDR3. CDR1 is KGHSH, CDR2 LQKENI, per germline. Trimming pared 3 bases from V and 5 bases from J, leaving 10 bases between. The CDR3 sequence: CASSPPAGYGYTF. The DNA for the CDR3 is TGTGCCAGCTCACCCCCGGCAGGATATGGCTACACCTTC.

V and J are TRBV28 and TRBJ2-3, with D unresolved. The CDR3 consists of 11 residues. The germline V and J ends were trimmed by 6 bases and 5 bases, with 6 bases remaining between them. The V gene's germline CDR1 is MDHEN and CDR2 SYDVKM. DNA of the CDR3: TGTGCCAGCAGAAGAGAAGATACGCAGTATTTT. It encodes CASRREDTQYF.

The chain recombines TRBV29-1 with TRBJ1-1; a weak D match, TRBD1 (5 bases). V shed 5 bases and J shed 10 bases, with 20 bases lying between them. This CDR3 is built from 13 residues. The germline gives CDR1 SQVTM, CDR2 ANQGSEA. CDR3 bases: TGCAGCGTTCCAATGCCAGGGAATCGTGGAGCTTTCTTT. Protein sequence: CSVPMPGNRGAFF.

The chain carries TRBV7-2 and TRBJ1-1, with D possibly TRBD1 on 6 matching bases. Germline CDR1 is SGHTA and CDR2 is FQGNSA. This CDR3 is 15 amino acids long. Trimming removed 5 bases at V and 0 bases at J, with 13 bases between. The CDR3 region has the DNA TGTGCCAGCAGCCCCCTGACAGGATTGAACACTGAAGCTTTCTTT. Amino acids: CASSPLTGLNTEAFF.

This chain uses TRBV19 with TRBJ2-7; the match to TRBD1 covers 7 bases. The ends lost 5 bases at V and 0 bases at J; junction bases unmatched: 7. The CDR3 covers 15 residues. Germline lookup yields CDR1 LNHDA and CDR2 SQIVND (reference sequence). As DNA, the CDR3 is TGTGCCAGTAGTCCCGGACAGGCACCCTCCTACGAGCAGTACTTC. Its protein product is CASSPGQAPSYEQYF. The full variable domain, rest sourced from reference TRBV19 and TRBJ2-7, is DGGITQSPKYLFRKEGQNVTLSCEQNLNHDAMYWYRQDPGQGLRLIYYSQIVNDFQKGDIAEGYSVSREKKESFPLTVTSAQKNPTAFYLCASSPGQAPSYEQYFGPGTRLTVT.

V is TRBV18 and J is TRBJ2-7; 10 positions agree with TRBD1. Germline V gene lookup returns CDR1 KGHSH and CDR2 LQKENI. V shed 6 bases, J shed 4 bases, and the junction held 6 bases outside the gene matches. This CDR3 comprises 14 residues. The chain's CDR3 is CASSPGQGRYEQYF. The CDR3 DNA reads TGTGCCAGCTCCCCGGGACAGGGGCGGTACGAGCAGTACTTC. Supplemented by reference TRBV18 and TRBJ2-7, the full variable domain reads NAGVMQNPRHLVRRRGQEARLRCSPMKGHSHVYWYRQLPEEGLKFMVYLQKENIIDESGMPKERFSAEFPKEGPSILRIQQVVRGDSAAYFCASSPGQGRYEQYFGPGTRLTVT.

The rearrangement uses TRBV5-1 and TRBJ2-3; 9 nucleotides align to TRBD1. Germline lookup yields CDR1 SGHRS and CDR2 YFSETQ. The length of the CDR3 is 14 residues. J lost 4 bases, V lost 5 bases, and 5 bases had no gene match. Here the CDR3 reads CASRLDRGPDTQYF. Written as DNA, the CDR3 is TGCGCCAGCAGACTGGACAGGGGACCAGATACGCAGTATTTT.

This chain uses TRBV5-1 with TRBJ1-1, with D perhaps TRBD1 (5 bases). This CDR3 is 15 amino acids long. Trimming pared 4 bases from V and 3 bases from J, leaving 16 bases between. Germline V gene data show CDR1 as SGHRS and CDR2 as YFSETQ. The CDR3 nucleotides are TGCGCCAGCAGCCCGGACGGGGGAGTGGACACTGAAGCTTTCTTT. This encodes CASSPDGGVDTEAFF.

The DNA for the CDR3 is TGCGCCAGCTCCCCAGCTGGACCCCCCTACGAGCAGTACTTC. As protein: CASSPAGPPYEQYF. The chain combines TRBV10-1 with TRBJ2-7; D remains unclear. CDR1 is WNHNN and CDR2 is SYGVQD in the germline V gene (reference sequence). This CDR3 has 14 residues. Trimming pared 8 bases from V and 2 bases from J, leaving 16 bases between.

This clone was seen only once. The CDR3 ends on some other residue instead of the conserved phenylalanine or tryptophan, so this is likely a read error. This chain joins TRBV7-6 and TRBJ1-2; the match to TRBD1 covers 7 bases. CDR3 length equals 16 residues. Trimming took 1 base from V and 0 from J; bases not matched to a gene: 5. Per the germline V gene, CDR1 is SGHVS and CDR2 is FNYEAQ. CDR3 DNA sequence: TGTGCCAGCAGCTTAGTACCGCAGGGGGCTAACTATGGCTACACCCTC. It yields the protein CASSLVPQGANYGYTL.

The chain employs TRBV30 and TRBJ2-2; D is unclear. The germline V gene encodes CDR1 GTSNPN and CDR2 SVGIG (reference sequence). Trimming shortened V by 2 bases and J by 0 bases, and 7 bases separated the two germline ends. CDR3 length: 14 amino acids. The CDR3 spells CAWSKQANTGELFF. CDR3 coding DNA: TGTGCCTGGAGTAAGCAGGCGAACACCGGGGAGCTGTTTTTT.

The chain uses TRBV19 and TRBJ2-1; weak D call: TRBD2 (6 bases). This CDR3 region has 13 residues. Germline-derived CDR1 and CDR2 are LNHDA and SQIVND (reference sequence). Trimming left V 3 bases short and J 9 bases short, with 12 bases between. This chain's CDR3 is CASSIIVGSEQFF. The CDR3 nucleotides are TGTGCCAGTAGTATCATCGTCGGGAGTGAGCAGTTCTTC.

The rearrangement uses TRBV6-1 and TRBJ1-5, with 9 bases fitting TRBD1. The V segment lost 6 bases and the J segment 2 bases; nucleotides outside the gene matches: 5. The CDR3 contains 15 residues. CDR1 MNHNS and CDR2 SASEGT come from the germline V gene. The CDR3 DNA follows: TGTGCCAGCAGGGCAACAGGGGGCGGCAATCAGCCCCAGCATTTT. As protein: CASRATGGGNQPQHF.